The clone carrying this T cell receptor (beta chain) was counted a few times. One entry per CDR3 protein, called by TCRdb with MiXCR from the 5' RACE reads. The sample lists 35,000 to 55,000 distinct CDR3 sequences; roughly 13% were seen once. The data derive from a study of spatial heterogeneity in lung cancer. Documented time point: sample taken at primary tumor resection. Sequencing covered unsorted whole RNA taken from tumor, nontumor lung or frozen PBMC. The input for sequencing was PBMCs, taken at surgery. This TCR came from a male donor with early-stage non-small cell lung cancer.

The CDR3 spells CSVLQGVTEAFF. Here the CDR3 DNA reads TGCAGCGTTTTACAGGGGGTGACTGAAGCTTTCTTT. The chain couples TRBV29-1 to TRBJ1-1; 8 nucleotides agree with TRBD1. The CDR3 has 12 residues. CDR1 is SQVTM and CDR2 is ANQGSEA in the germline V gene. With 5 bases clipped from V and 5 bases from J, the junction kept 4 bases outside the gene matches.